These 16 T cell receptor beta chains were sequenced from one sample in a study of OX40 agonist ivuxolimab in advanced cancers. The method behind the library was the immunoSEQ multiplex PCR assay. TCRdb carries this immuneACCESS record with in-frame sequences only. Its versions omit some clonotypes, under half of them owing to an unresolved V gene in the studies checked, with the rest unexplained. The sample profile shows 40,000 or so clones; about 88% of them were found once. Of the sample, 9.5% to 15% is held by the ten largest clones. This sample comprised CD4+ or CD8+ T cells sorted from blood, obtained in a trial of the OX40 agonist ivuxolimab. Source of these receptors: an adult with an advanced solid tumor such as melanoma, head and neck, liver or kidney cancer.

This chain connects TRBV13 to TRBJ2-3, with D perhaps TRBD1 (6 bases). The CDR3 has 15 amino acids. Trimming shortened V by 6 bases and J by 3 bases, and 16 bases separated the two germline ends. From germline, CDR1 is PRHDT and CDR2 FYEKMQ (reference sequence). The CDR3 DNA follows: TGTGCCAGCAGTCCGGGACAACGATCTACAGATACGCAGTATTTT. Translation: CASSPGQRSTDTQYF.

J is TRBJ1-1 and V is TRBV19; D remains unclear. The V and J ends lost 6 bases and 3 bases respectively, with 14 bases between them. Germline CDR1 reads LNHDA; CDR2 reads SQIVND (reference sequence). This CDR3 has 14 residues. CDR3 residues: CASSPTDFYTEAFF. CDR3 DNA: TGTGCCAGTAGCCCGACGGACTTCTACACTGAAGCTTTCTTT.

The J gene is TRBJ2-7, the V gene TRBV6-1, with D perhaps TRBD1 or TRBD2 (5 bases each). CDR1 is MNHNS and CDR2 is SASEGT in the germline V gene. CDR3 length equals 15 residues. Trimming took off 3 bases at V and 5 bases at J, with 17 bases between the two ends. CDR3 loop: CASSEPRGGGNEQYF. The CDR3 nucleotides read TGTGCCAGCAGTGAGCCCCGTGGGGGTGGGAACGAGCAGTACTTC.

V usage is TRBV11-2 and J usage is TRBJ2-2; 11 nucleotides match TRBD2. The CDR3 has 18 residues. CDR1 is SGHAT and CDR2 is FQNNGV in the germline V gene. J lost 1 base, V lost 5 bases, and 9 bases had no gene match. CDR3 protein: CASSPGLAGQKNTGELFF. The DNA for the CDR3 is TGTGCCAGCAGCCCAGGACTAGCGGGCCAAAAGAACACCGGGGAGCTGTTTTTT.

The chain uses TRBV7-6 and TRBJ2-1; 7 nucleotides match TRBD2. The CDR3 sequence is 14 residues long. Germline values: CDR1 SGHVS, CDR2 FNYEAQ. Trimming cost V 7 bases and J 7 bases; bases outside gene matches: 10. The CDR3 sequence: CASTPGYGGNEQFF. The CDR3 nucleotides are TGTGCCAGCACCCCCGGGTACGGGGGGAATGAGCAGTTCTTC.

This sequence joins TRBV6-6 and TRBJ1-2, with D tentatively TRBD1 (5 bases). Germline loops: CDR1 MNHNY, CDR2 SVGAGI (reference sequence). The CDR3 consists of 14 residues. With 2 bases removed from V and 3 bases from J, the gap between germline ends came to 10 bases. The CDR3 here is CASSYAGGYYGYTF. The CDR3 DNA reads TGTGCCAGCAGTTACGCGGGGGGGTACTATGGCTACACCTTC.

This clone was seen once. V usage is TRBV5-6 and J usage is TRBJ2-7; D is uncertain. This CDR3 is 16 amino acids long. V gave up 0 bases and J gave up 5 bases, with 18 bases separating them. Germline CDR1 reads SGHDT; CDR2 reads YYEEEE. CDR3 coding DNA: TGTGCCAGCAGCTTGGGGGTGGGCCTCACCGAGGACGAGCAGTACTTC. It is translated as CASSLGVGLTEDEQYF. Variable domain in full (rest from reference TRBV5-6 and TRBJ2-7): DAGVTQSPTHLIKTRGQQVTLRCSPKSGHDTVSWYQQALGQGPQFIFQYYEEEERQRGNFPDRFSGHQFPNYSSELNVNALLLGDSALYLCASSLGVGLTEDEQYFGPGTRLTVT.

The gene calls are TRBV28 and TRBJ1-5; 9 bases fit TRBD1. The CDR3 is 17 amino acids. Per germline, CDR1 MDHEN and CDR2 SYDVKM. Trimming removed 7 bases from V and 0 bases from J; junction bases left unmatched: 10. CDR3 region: CASTQQGAAYSNQPQHF. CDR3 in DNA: TGTGCCAGCACCCAACAGGGGGCAGCCTATAGCAATCAGCCCCAGCATTTT.

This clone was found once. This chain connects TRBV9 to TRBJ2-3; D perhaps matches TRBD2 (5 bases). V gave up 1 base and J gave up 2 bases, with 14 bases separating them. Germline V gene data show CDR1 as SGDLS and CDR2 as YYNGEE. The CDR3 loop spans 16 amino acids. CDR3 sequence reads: CASSVYPREITDTQYF. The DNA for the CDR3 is TGTGCCAGCAGCGTATATCCGAGGGAGATCACAGATACGCAGTATTTT.

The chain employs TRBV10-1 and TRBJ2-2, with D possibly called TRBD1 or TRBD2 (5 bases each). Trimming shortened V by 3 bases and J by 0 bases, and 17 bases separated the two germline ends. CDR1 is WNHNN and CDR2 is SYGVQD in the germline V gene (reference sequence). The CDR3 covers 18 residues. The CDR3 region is CASSETKLGVANTGELFF. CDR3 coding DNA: TGCGCCAGCAGTGAAACGAAGTTGGGGGTGGCGAACACCGGGGAGCTGTTTTTT.

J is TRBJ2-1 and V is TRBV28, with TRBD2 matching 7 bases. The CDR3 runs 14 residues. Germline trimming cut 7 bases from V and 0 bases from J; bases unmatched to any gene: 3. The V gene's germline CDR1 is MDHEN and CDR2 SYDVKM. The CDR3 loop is CASKGGSSYNEQFF. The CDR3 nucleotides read TGTGCCAGCAAAGGCGGGAGCTCCTACAATGAGCAGTTCTTC.

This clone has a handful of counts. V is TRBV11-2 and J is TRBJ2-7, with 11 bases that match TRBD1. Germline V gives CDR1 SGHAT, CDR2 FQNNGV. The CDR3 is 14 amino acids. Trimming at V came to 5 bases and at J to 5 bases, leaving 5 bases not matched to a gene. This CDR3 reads CASSIGQGADEQYF. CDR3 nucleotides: TGTGCCAGCAGCATCGGACAGGGGGCGGACGAGCAGTACTTC.

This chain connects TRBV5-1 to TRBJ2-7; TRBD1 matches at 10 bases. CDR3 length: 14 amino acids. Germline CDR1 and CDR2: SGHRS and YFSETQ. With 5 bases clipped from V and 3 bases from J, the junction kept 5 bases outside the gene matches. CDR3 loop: CASRAGTGDYEQYF. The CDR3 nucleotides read TGCGCCAGCAGAGCCGGGACAGGGGACTACGAGCAGTACTTC.

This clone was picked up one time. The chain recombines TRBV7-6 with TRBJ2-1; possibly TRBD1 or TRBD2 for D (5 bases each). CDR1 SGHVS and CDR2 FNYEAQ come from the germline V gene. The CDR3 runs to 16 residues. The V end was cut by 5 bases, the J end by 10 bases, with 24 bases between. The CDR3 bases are TGTGCCAGCAGCCGGGGTGGGGCTAGCCTCCTTCGCGAGCAGTTCTTC. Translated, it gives CASSRGGASLLREQFF.

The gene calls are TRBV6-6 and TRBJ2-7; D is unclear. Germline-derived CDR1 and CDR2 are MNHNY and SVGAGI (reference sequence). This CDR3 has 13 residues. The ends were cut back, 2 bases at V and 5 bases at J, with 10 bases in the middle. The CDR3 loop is CASSYPSVDEQYF. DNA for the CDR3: TGTGCCAGCAGTTACCCGTCTGTCGACGAGCAGTACTTC.

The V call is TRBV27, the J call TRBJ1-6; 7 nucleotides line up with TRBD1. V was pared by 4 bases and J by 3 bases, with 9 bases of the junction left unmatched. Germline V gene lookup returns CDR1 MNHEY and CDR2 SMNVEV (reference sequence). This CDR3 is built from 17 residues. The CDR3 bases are TGTGCCAGCAGTTACGAGGGACAGAGCAGCTATAATTCACCCCTCCACTTT. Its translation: CASSYEGQSSYNSPLHF.